This T cell receptor beta chain was documented in a study of blood T cell repertoires in COVID-19. On the study more broadly: COVID-19 samples, acute and convalescent, were from the United States, Italy and Spain.

Germline CDR1 and CDR2: SEHNR and FQNEAQ (reference sequence). J was trimmed by 6 bases and V by 0 bases; bases with no gene match: 3. This CDR3 is built from 14 residues. Some clones are missing from TCRdb's copy, which holds only in-frame ones; the method was immunoSEQ multiplex PCR. The table shows around 150,000 clones, with around 84% occurring only once. This clonotype was sampled from an elderly woman with acute or convalescent COVID-19. The V and J genes are TRBV7-9 and TRBJ1-2; 8 bases are shared with TRBD1. Sample: peripheral blood. The CDR3 nucleotides read TGTGCCAGCAGCTTAGCGGGGGACAGGCATGGCTACACCTTC. Amino acid sequence: CASSLAGDRHGYTF.